This T cell receptor beta chain comes out of a study of blood T cell repertoires in COVID-19. Looking at the study overall: The United States, Italy and Spain supplied acute and convalescent COVID-19 samples.

This CDR3 is built from 16 residues. Trimming removed 6 bases from V and 7 bases from J; junction bases left unmatched: 14. The germline V gene encodes CDR1 SNHLY and CDR2 FYNNEI. Sequencing was performed with immunoSEQ multiplex PCR; in TCRdb, only in-frame clones are kept and a portion is missing. The sample holds 100,000 to 150,000 clones, roughly 80% seen once. Participants reported their clinical history, and cohort assignment relied on those reports. The origin of this receptor is a man aged 40-49 years with acute COVID-19. The rearrangement joins TRBV2 to TRBJ2-5; 10 nucleotides agree with TRBD2. Sequences were obtained from PBMCs or T cells enriched from blood (not recorded which). Written as DNA, the CDR3 is TGTGCCAGCAGGGCCCCGGGTAGCGGGGGGACCGGGACCCAGTACTTC. Its translation: CASRAPGSGGTGTQYF.